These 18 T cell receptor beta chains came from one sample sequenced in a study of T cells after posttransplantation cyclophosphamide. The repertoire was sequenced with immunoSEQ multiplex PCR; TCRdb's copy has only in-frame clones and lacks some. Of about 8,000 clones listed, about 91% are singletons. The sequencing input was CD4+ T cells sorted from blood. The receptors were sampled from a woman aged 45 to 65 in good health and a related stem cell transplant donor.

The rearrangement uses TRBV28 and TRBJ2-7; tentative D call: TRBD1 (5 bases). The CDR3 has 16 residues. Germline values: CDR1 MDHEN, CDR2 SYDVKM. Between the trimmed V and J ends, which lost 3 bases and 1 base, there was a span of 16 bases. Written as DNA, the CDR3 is TGTGCCAGCAGTTTTCCAGCCAGGGTAGGATCCTACGAGCAGTACTTC. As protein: CASSFPARVGSYEQYF.

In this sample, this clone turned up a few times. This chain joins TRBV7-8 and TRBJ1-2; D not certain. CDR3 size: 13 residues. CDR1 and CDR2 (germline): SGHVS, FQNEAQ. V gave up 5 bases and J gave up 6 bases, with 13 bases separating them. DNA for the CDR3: TGTGCCAGCAGCCCCGAAGAGGCGGATGGCTACACCTTC. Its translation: CASSPEEADGYTF.

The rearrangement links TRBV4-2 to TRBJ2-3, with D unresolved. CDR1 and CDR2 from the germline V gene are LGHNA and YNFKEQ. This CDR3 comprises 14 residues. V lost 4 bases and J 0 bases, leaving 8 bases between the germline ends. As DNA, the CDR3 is TGTGCCAGCAGCCCCTCTTCTAGCACAGATACGCAGTATTTT. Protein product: CASSPSSSTDTQYF.

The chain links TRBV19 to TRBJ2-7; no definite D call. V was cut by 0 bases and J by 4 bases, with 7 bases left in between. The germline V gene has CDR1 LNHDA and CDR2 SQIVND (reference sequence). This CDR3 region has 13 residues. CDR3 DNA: TGTGCCAGTAGTATAGAGGGCTGGTACGAGCAGTACTTC. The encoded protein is CASSIEGWYEQYF.

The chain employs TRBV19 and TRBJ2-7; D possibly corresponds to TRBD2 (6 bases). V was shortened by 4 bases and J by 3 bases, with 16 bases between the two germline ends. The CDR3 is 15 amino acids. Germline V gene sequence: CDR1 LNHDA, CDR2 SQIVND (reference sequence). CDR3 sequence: CASSKWGGTVYEQYF. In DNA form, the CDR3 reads TGTGCCAGTAGTAAGTGGGGAGGTACCGTCTACGAGCAGTACTTC. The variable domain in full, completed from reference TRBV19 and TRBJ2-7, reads DGGITQSPKYLFRKEGQNVTLSCEQNLNHDAMYWYRQDPGQGLRLIYYSQIVNDFQKGDIAEGYSVSREKKESFPLTVTSAQKNPTAFYLCASSKWGGTVYEQYFGPGTRLTVT.

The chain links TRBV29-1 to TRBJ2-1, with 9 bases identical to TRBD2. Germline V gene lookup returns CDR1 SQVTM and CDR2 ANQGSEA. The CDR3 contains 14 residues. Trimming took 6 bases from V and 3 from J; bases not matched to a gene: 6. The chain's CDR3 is CSVASSGNYNEQFF. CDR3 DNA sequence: TGCAGCGTCGCCTCTAGCGGGAACTACAATGAGCAGTTCTTC.

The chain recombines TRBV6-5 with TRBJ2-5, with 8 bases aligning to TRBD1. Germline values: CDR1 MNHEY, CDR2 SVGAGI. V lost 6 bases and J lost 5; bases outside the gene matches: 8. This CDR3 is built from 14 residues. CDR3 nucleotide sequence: TGTGCCAGCAGCCCTCTGACAGGGGACGAGACCCAGTACTTC. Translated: CASSPLTGDETQYF.

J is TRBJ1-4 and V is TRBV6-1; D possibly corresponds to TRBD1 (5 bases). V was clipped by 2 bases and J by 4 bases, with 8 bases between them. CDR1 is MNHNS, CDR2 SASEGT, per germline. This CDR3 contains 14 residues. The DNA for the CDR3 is TGTGCCAGCAGTGAAAGCAGGGATAATGAAAAACTGTTTTTT. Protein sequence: CASSESRDNEKLFF.

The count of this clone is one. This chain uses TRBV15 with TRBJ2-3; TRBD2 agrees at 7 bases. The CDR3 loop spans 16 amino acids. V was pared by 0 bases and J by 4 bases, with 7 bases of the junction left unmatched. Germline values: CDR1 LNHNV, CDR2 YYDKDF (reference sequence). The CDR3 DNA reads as TGTGCCACCAGCAGAGATCGCGGGGGAAGGGCAGATACGCAGTATTTT. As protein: CATSRDRGGRADTQYF.

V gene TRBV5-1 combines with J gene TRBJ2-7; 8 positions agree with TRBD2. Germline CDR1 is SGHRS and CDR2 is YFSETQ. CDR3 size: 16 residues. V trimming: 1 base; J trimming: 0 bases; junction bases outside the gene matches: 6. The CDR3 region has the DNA TGCGCCAGCAGCTTGCTGGGACTAGGAGTCTCCTACGAGCAGTACTTC. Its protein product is CASSLLGLGVSYEQYF.

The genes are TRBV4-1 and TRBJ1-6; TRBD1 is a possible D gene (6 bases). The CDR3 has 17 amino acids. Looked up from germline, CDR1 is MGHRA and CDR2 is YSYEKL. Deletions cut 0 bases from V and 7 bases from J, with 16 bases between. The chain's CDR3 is CASSQEQRGAENSPLHF. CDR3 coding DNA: TGCGCCAGCAGCCAAGAGCAACGGGGGGCCGAGAATTCACCCCTCCACTTT.

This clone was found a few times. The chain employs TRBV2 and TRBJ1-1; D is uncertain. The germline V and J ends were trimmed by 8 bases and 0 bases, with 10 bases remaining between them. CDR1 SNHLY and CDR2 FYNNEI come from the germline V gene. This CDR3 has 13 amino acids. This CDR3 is CASVLSLNTEAFF. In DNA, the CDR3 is TGTGCCAGCGTGCTAAGTTTGAACACTGAAGCTTTCTTT.

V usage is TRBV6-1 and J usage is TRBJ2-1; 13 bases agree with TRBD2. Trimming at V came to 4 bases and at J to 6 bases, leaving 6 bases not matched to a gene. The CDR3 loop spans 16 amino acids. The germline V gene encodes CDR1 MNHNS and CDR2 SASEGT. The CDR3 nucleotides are TGTGCCAGCAGTGGATACCGACTAGCGGGAGGCAATGAGCAGTTCTTC. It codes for CASSGYRLAGGNEQFF.

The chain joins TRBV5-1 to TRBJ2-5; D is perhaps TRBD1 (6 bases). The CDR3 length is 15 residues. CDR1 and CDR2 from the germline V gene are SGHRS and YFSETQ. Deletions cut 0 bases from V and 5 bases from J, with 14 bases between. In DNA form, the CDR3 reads TGCGCCAGCAGCTTGGAGGGAACAGGGTGGGAGACCCAGTACTTC. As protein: CASSLEGTGWETQYF.

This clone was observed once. In DNA form, the CDR3 reads TGTGCCAGCAGCTCATCGGGGAACAGGGGGTGGGTTCAGCCCCAGCATTTT. Protein product: CASSSSGNRGWVQPQHF. V is TRBV5-6 and J is TRBJ1-5, with 8 bases identical to TRBD1. V trimming: 3 bases; J trimming: 6 bases; junction bases outside the gene matches: 14. Looked up from germline, CDR1 is SGHDT and CDR2 is YYEEEE. The CDR3 has 17 residues. Full variable domain (missing parts from reference TRBV5-6 and TRBJ1-5): DAGVTQSPTHLIKTRGQQVTLRCSPKSGHDTVSWYQQALGQGPQFIFQYYEEEERQRGNFPDRFSGHQFPNYSSELNVNALLLGDSALYLCASSSSGNRGWVQPQHFGDGTRLSIL.

This CDR3 reads CASSQAGLAGNSYEQYF. The CDR3 DNA reads as TGTGCCAGCAGCCAAGCCGGACTAGCGGGTAACTCCTACGAGCAGTACTTC. V gene TRBV4-2 combines with J gene TRBJ2-7; the match to TRBD2 covers 11 bases. CDR1 and CDR2 (germline): LGHNA, YNFKEQ. The CDR3 contains 17 residues. The V gene end was trimmed by 1 base and the J gene end by 0 bases; junction bases not matched to a gene: 5.

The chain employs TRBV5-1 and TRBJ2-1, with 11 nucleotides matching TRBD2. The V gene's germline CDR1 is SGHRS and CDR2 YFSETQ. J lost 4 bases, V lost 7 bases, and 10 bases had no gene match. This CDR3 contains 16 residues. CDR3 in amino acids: CASGRLAGGLYNEQFF. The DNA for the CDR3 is TGCGCCAGCGGCCGATTAGCGGGAGGGCTTTACAATGAGCAGTTCTTC.

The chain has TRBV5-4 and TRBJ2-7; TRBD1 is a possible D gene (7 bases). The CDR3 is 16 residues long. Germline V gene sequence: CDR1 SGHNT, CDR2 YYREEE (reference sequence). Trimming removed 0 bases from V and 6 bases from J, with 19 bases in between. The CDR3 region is CASSLGQGGSNFEQYF. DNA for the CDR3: TGTGCCAGCAGCTTGGGACAGGGAGGATCTAATTTCGAGCAGTACTTC. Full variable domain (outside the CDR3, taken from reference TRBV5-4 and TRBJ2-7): ETGVTQSPTHLIKTRGQQVTLRCSSQSGHNTVSWYQQALGQGPQFIFQYYREEENGRGNFPPRFSGLQFPNYSSELNVNALELDDSALYLCASSLGQGGSNFEQYFGPGTRLTVT.